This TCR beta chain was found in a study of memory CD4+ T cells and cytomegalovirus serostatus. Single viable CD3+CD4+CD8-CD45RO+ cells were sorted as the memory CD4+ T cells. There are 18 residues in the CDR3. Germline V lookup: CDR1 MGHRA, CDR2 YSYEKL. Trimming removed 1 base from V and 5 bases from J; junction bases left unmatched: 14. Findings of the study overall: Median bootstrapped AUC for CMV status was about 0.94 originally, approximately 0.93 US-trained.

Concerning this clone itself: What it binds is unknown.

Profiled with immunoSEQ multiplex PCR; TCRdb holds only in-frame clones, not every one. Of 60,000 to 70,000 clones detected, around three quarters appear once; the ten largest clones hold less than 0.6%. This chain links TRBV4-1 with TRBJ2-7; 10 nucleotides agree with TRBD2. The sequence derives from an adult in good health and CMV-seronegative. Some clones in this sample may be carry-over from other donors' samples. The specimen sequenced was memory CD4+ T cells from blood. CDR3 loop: CASSQARWVAGGLDEQYF. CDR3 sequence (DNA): TGCGCCAGCAGCCAAGCCCGTTGGGTAGCGGGGGGTCTCGACGAGCAGTACTTC.